This T cell receptor (beta chain) was found in a study of blood T cell repertoires in COVID-19 (dated by TCRdb to 2020 to 2021). Study-wide context: Samples covering the acute and convalescent phases of COVID-19 were provided by collaborators in the United States, Italy and Spain. The prospective study material was composed of cDNA or gDNA derived from T cells, B-cell-depleted T cells, or PBMCs. Deeply sampled blood TCRbeta repertoires from subjects exposed to, actively infected with, or recovered from COVID-19 were included in the dataset. A freely available public database, intended as a resource for researchers studying the immune response to SARS-CoV-2, is where the repertoires were released. The samples were drawn from the first 160 participants of the ongoing ImmuneRACE study and from 950 to 1,500 subjects provided by 6 global collaborators. A de-identified subject ID, COVID-19 status, age in years and sex were almost always included in the sample metadata. Where available, HLA class I and class II types were obtained from metadata supplied by the sample provider rather than from assay-based typing.

In the prospective study, participants were roughly 18 to 100 years old, resided in fewer than 25 geographic areas of the United States, and were enrolled through a virtual design. To assign participants to cohorts, the prospective study relied on clinical history that participants themselves reported in a screening survey and a study questionnaire. In the prospective study, mobile phlebotomists collected whole blood, serum and a nasopharyngeal or oropharyngeal swab from each participant. Over a roughly 2-month period, participants in the prospective study had the option of providing additional blood draws and questionnaires. Before DNA extraction, prospective study blood samples were shipped either frozen or at room temperature. The immunoSEQ Assay, a bias-controlled multiplex PCR, was used to amplify TCRbeta CDR3 regions from genomic DNA. As for the original processing: Nucleated cell counts per sample were estimated from amplification of reference gene primers within the assay. Sequence reads were collapsed and filtered to measure the absolute abundance of every unique TCRbeta CDR3 rearrangement. For each sample, productive Simpson clonality was calculated by taking the square root of Simpson's diversity index across productive rearrangements. Imported from immuneACCESS, the table was reduced by TCRdb to in-frame sequences with V and J called. These copies leave out some clones; in studies compared against another copy, an unresolved V gene accounts for under half, and the cause of the remainder is not known. That table furnishes V, J and clone size, whereas the DNA furnished D and trimming. Counted in this sample were under 200,000 clones; roughly 82% of them appeared once. The ten largest clonotypes hold 4.5% to 6.5% of the sample.

The investigation overall reported the following: Clinical and demographic metadata were provided uncurated, with the amount varying by source and participant.

The table lists this clone with a count of one. Its antigen has not been determined. No base quality information exists; no much larger clone differs at one position. Sequences GTSNPN (CDR1) and SVGIG (CDR2) are obtained from the germline V gene (reference sequence). The CDR3 sequence holds 12 residues, the cysteine and phenylalanine included. The sequence is cut down to CDR3 DNA, 36 bases in frame from base 1. V is clipped by 3 bases and J by 4 bases, and the sequence between their germline boundaries is 7 bases long. Recombination joined TRBV30 with TRBJ1-3; confidence is insufficient to name the D gene. The sample comprised PBMCs or T cells enriched from blood (not recorded which). The source is an older woman with acute COVID-19. The nucleotide sequence is TGTGCCTGGAGGCTAATCGGAAACACCATATATTTT. Translated, this is CAWRLIGNTIYF.